These 6 T cell receptor beta chains were sequenced from one sample in a study of blood T cell repertoires in COVID-19. Clones were sequenced by immunoSEQ multiplex PCR, and TCRdb holds only the in-frame ones, with some missing. This table holds fewer than 250,000 clones, 75% to 90% found once. Material: peripheral blood. The source is a woman in her thirties or forties with acute or convalescent COVID-19.

This clone was detected once. The V gene is TRBV5-1, the J gene TRBJ2-7; D is perhaps TRBD2 (7 bases). This CDR3 contains 14 residues. V shed 4 bases and J shed 5 bases, with 16 bases lying between them. Germline CDR1 SGHRS, CDR2 YFSETQ. This CDR3 is CASSPYPGGHEQYV. The CDR3 bases are TGCGCCAGCAGCCCCTACCCCGGGGGGCACGAGCAGTACGTC.

This chain's CDR3 is CSVAAGSSSYNEQFF. DNA of the CDR3: TGCAGCGTTGCCGCAGGGTCGAGCTCCTACAATGAGCAGTTCTTC. The gene calls are TRBV29-1 and TRBJ2-1; tentatively, D is TRBD1 (5 bases). V lost 4 bases to trimming and J lost 0 bases, with 13 bases between them. Germline CDR1 and CDR2: SQVTM and ANQGSEA. This CDR3 region has 15 residues.

The V call is TRBV3-1 (or the pseudogene TRBV3-2), the J call TRBJ2-1; 8 bases are a match to TRBD2. The V segment lost 3 bases and the J segment 5 bases; nucleotides outside the gene matches: 6. There are 15 residues in the CDR3. CDR1 and CDR2 (germline): LGHDT, YNNKEL (reference sequence). CDR3: CASSHGGTRNNEQFF. CDR3 coding DNA: TGTGCCAGCAGCCATGGGGGGACTAGAAACAATGAGCAGTTCTTC.

This clone was seen once. The chain links TRBV9 to TRBJ1-3; D not resolved. The CDR3 has 15 amino acids. V was trimmed by 2 bases and J by 3 bases, leaving 12 bases between them. CDR1 and CDR2 from the germline V gene are SGDLS and YYNGEE. CDR3 sequence reads: CASSVHSGGGNTIYF. The CDR3, as DNA: TGTGCCAGCAGCGTCCACAGCGGCGGTGGAAACACCATATATTTT.

This clone was counted a few times. This chain joins TRBV12-5 and TRBJ1-1, with D tentatively TRBD1 (5 bases). Trimming shortened V by 3 bases and J by 0 bases, and 11 bases separated the two germline ends. CDR3 length: 15 residues. Germline lookup yields CDR1 LGHNT and CDR2 FRNRAP. CDR3 sequence reads: CASGLGDGMNTEAFF. CDR3 coding DNA: TGTGCTAGTGGTTTAGGGGATGGAATGAACACTGAAGCTTTCTTT.

The chain uses TRBV4-1 and TRBJ1-5; no definite D call. Germline lookup yields CDR1 MGHRA and CDR2 YSYEKL. The CDR3 length is 14 residues. The V and J ends lost 6 bases and 5 bases respectively, with 14 bases between them. CDR3: CASSHTIADQPQHF. In nucleotides, the CDR3 is TGCGCCAGCAGTCACACCATAGCGGATCAGCCCCAGCATTTT.